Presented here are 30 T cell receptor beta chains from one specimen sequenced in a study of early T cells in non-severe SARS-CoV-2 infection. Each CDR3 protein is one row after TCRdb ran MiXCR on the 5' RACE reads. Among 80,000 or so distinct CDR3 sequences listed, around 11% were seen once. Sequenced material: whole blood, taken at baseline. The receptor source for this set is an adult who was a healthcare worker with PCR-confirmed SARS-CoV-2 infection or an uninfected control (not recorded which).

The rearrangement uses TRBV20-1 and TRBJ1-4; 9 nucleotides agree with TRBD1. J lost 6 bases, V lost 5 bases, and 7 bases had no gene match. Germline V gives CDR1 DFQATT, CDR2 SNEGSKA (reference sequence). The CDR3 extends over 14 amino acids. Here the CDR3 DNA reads TGCAGTGCTCGAGGGACAGGGAGGGATGAAAAACTGTTTTTT. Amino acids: CSARGTGRDEKLFF.

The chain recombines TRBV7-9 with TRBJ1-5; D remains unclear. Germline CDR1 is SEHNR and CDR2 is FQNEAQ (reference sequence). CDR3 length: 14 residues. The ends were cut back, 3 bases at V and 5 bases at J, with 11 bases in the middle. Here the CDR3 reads CASSFDGWDQPQHF. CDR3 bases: TGTGCCAGCAGCTTCGATGGATGGGATCAGCCCCAGCATTTT.

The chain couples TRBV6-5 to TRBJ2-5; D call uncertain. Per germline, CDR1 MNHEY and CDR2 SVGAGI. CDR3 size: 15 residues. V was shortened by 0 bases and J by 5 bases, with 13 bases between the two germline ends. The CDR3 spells CASSYSRSPGETQYF. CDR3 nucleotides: TGTGCCAGCAGTTACTCGAGATCGCCCGGGGAGACCCAGTACTTC.

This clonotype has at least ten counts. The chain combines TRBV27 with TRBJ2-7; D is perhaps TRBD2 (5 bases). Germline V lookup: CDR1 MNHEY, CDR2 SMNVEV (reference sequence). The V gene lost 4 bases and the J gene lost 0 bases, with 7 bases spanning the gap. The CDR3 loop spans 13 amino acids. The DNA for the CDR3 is TGTGCCAGCAGTTGGAGGAGCTCCTACGAGCAGTACTTC. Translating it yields CASSWRSSYEQYF.

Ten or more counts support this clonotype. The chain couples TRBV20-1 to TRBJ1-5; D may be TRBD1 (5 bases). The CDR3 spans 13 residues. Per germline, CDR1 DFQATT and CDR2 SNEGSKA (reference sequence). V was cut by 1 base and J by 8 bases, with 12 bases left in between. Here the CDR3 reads CSARVAGREPQHF. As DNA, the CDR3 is TGCAGTGCTAGAGTGGCAGGGAGAGAGCCCCAGCATTTT.

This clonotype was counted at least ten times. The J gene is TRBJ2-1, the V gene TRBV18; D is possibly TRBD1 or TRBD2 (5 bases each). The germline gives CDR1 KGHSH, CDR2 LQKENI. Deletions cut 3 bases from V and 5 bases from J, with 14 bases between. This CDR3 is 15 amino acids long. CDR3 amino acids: CASSPRDRLNNEQFF. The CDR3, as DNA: TGTGCCAGCTCACCTAGGGACCGCCTAAACAATGAGCAGTTCTTC.

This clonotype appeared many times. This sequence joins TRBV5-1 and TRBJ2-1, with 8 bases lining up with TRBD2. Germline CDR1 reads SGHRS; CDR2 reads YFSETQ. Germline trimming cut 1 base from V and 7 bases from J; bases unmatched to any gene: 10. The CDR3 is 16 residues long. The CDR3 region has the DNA TGCGCCAGCAGCTTGCCGACTAGCGTTCAGTCTAATGAGCAGTTCTTC. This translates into CASSLPTSVQSNEQFF.

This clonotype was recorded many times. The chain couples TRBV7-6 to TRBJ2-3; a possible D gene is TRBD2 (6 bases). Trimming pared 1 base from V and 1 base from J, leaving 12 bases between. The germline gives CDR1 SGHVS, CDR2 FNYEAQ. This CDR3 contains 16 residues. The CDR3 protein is CASSLGAASGTDTQYF. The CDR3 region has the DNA TGTGCCAGCAGCTTAGGGGCGGCTAGCGGCACAGATACGCAGTATTTT.

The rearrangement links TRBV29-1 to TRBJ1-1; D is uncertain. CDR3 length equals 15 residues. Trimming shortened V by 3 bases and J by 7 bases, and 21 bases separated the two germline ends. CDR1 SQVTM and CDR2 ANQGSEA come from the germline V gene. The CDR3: CSVDTSKGATFEAFF. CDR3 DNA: TGCAGCGTTGACACCTCCAAGGGTGCCACCTTTGAAGCTTTCTTT. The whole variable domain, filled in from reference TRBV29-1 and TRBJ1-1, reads SAVISQKPSRDICQRGTSLTIQCQVDSQVTMMFWYRQQPGQSLTLIATANQGSEATYESGFVIDKFPISRPNLTFSTLTVSNMSPEDSSIYLCSVDTSKGATFEAFFGQGTRLTVV.

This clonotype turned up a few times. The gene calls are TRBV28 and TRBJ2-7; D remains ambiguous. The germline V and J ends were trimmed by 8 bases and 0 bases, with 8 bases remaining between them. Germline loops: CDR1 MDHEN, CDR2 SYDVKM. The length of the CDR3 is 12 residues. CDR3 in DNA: TGTGCCAGCCAAACCACCTCCTACGAGCAGTACTTC. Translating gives CASQTTSYEQYF.

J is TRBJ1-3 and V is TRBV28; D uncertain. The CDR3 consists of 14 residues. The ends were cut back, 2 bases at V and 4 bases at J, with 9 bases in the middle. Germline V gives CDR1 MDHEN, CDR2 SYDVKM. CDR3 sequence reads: CASSLQRWGNTIYF. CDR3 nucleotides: TGTGCCAGCAGTTTACAGAGGTGGGGAAACACCATATATTTT.

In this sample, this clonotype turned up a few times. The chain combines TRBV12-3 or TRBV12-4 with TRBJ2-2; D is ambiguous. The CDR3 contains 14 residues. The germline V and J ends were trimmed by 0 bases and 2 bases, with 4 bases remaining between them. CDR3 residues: CASSLAPNTGELFF. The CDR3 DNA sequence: TGTGCCAGCAGTTTAGCCCCAAACACCGGGGAGCTGTTTTTT.

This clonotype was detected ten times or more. The CDR3 DNA reads as TGTGCCAGCAGACTAGCGAGCTCCTACAATGAGCAGTTCTTC. It is translated as CASRLASSYNEQFF. The V call is TRBV21-1, the J call TRBJ2-1; whether TRBD2, the table's D call, matches the DNA was not checked. TRBV21-1 is given as a pseudogene. The length of the CDR3 is 14 residues.

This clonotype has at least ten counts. The CDR3 coding sequence is TGTGCCAGCAGTTTAAGTCGAGATCAGCCCCAGCATTTT. It codes for CASSLSRDQPQHF. The chain links TRBV12-3 or TRBV12-4 to TRBJ1-5; no clear D. CDR3 length: 13 amino acids. The germline V and J ends were trimmed by 2 bases and 5 bases, with 7 bases remaining between them.

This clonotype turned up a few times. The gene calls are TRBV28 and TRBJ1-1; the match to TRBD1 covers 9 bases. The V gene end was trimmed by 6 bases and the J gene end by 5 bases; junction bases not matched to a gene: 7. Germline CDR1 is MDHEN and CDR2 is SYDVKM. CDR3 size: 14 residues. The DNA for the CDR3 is TGTGCCAGCAGGCCACAGGGGGCGGTTACTGAAGCTTTCTTT. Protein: CASRPQGAVTEAFF.

CDR3 sequence: CASSHLPETQYF. The CDR3 DNA is TGTGCCAGCAGCCATCTTCCGGAGACCCAGTACTTC. The chain links TRBV14 to TRBJ2-5, with D unclear. Trimming took 3 bases from V and 5 from J, leaving 7 bases between them. This CDR3 is built from 12 residues. Germline V gene data show CDR1 as SGHDN and CDR2 as FVKESK.

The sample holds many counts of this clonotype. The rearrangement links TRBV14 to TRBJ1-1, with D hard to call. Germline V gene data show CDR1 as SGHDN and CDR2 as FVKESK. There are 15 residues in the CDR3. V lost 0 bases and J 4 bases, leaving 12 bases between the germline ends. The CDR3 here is CASSQDTGYSTEAFF. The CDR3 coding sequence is TGTGCCAGCAGCCAAGATACCGGGTACAGCACTGAAGCTTTCTTT.

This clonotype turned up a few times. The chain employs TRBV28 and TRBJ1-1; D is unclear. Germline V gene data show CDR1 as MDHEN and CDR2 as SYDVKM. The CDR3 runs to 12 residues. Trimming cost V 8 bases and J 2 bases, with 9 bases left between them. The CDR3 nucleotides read TGTGCCAGCGGAGTCCTAAACACTGAAGCTTTCTTT. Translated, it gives CASGVLNTEAFF.

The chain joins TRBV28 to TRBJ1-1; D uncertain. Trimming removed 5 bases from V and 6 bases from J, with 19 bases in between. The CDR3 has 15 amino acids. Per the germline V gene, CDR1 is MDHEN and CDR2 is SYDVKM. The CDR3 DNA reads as TGTGCCAGCAGTCCCTCGGGCGTCCTCGCCTCTGAAGCTTTCTTT. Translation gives CASSPSGVLASEAFF. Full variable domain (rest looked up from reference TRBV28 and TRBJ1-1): DVKVTQSSRYLVKRTGEKVFLECVQDMDHENMFWYRQDPGLGLRLIYFSYDVKMKEKGDIPEGYSVSREKKERFSLILESASTNQTSMYLCASSPSGVLASEAFFGQGTRLTVV.

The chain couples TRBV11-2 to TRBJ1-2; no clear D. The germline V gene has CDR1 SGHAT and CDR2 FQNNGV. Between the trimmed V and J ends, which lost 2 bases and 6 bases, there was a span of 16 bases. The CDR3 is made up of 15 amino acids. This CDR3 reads CASSLLRQSVDGYTF. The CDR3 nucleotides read TGTGCCAGCAGCTTACTTAGGCAGTCTGTCGATGGCTACACCTTC.

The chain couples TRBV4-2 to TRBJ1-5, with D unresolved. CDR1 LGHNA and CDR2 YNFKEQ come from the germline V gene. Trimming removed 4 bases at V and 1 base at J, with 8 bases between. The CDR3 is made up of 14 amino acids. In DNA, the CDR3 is TGTGCCAGCAGCCGCCCCGGGAGCAATCAGCCCCAGCATTTT. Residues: CASSRPGSNQPQHF.

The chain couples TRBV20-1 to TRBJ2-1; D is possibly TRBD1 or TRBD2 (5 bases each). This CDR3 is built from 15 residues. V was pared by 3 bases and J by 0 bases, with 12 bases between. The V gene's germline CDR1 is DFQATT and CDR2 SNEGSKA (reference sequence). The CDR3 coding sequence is TGCAGTGCTAGCGAGGGACCCAGCTCCTACAATGAGCAGTTCTTC. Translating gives CSASEGPSSYNEQFF.

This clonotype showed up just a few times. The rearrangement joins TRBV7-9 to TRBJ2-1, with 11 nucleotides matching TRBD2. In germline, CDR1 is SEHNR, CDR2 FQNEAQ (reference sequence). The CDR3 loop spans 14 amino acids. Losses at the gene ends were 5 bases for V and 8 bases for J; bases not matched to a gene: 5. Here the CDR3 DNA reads TGTGCCAGCAGCCCTAGCGGGGGGAGCTATGAGCAGTTCTTC. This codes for CASSPSGGSYEQFF.

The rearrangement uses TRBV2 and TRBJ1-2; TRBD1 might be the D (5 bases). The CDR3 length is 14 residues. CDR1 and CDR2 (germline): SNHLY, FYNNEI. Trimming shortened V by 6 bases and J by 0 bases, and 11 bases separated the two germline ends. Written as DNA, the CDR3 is TGTGCCAGCAGCGTCACCAGGGCTAACTATGGCTACACCTTC. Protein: CASSVTRANYGYTF.

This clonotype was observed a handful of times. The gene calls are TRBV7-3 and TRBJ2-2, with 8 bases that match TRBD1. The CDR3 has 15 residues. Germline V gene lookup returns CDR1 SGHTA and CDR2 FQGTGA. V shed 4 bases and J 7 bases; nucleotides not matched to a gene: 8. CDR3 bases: TGTGCCAGCAGCTACCGACAGGGGACGGGCGGGGAGCTGTTTTTT. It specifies CASSYRQGTGGELFF.

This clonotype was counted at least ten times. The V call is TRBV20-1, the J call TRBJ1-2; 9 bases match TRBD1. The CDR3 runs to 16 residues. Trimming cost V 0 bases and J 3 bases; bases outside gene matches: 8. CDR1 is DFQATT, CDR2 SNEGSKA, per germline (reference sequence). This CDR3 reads CSARERQGVTDYGYTF. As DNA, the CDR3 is TGCAGTGCTAGAGAAAGACAGGGGGTCACCGACTATGGCTACACCTTC.

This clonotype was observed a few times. This chain's CDR3 is CASSLNLAGARTDTQYF. The CDR3 coding sequence is TGCGCCAGCAGCTTGAACTTAGCGGGGGCCCGCACAGATACGCAGTATTTT. The chain carries TRBV5-1 and TRBJ2-3; TRBD2 matches 9 bases. J lost 1 base, V lost 1 base, and 7 bases had no gene match. The CDR3 is 17 residues long. CDR1 is SGHRS and CDR2 is YFSETQ in the germline V gene.

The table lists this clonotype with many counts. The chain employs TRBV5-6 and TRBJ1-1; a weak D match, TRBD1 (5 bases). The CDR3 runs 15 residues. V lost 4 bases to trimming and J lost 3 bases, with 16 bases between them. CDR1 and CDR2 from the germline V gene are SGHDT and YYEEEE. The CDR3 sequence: CASSRNLGVDTEAFF. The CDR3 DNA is TGTGCCAGCAGCCGAAACTTAGGGGTGGACACTGAAGCTTTCTTT. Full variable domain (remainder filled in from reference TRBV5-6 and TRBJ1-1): DAGVTQSPTHLIKTRGQQVTLRCSPKSGHDTVSWYQQALGQGPQFIFQYYEEEERQRGNFPDRFSGHQFPNYSSELNVNALLLGDSALYLCASSRNLGVDTEAFFGQGTRLTVV.

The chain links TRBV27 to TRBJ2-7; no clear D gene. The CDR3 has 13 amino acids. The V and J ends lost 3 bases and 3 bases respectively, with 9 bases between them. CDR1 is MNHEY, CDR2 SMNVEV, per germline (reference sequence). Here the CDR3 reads CASSFSLGYEQYF. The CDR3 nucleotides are TGTGCCAGCAGTTTCTCTCTGGGCTACGAGCAGTACTTC.

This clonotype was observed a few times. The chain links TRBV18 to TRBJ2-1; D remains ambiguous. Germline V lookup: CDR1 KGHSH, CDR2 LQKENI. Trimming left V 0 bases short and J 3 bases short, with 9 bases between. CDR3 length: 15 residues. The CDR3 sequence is CASSPPYDSYNEQFF. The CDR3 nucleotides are TGTGCCAGCTCACCACCTTATGATAGCTACAATGAGCAGTTCTTC.